This TCR beta chain was recorded in a study of T cell responses to AZD1222 COVID-19 vaccine. Study-wide results and limits: None of the repertoires were sampled until the peak T cell response had passed. Breadth and depth of Spike-specific TCRs rose after two AZD1222 doses. Spike was spanned by vaccine-associated CD4 TCRs, which were dominant at 160-218 and 743-854.

This clone was seen only a few times. The antigen remains unidentified. Profiling relied on immunoSEQ multiplex PCR, and the TCRdb table lists in-frame clones only, not all of them. The data hold 130,000 or so clones, with 75% to 95% observed a single time. The CDR3 runs to 11 residues. Germline values: CDR1 SGHTA, CDR2 FQGNSA. Trimming removed 6 bases from V and 2 bases from J, with 5 bases in between. Sequenced here: peripheral blood, sampled 28 days after the second AZD1222 dose. The TCR originated in an adult who received the AZD1222 COVID-19 vaccine. The chain combines TRBV7-2 with TRBJ2-7; D is undetermined. The chain's CDR3 is CASRITYEQYF. In DNA form, the CDR3 reads TGTGCCAGCAGGATAACCTACGAGCAGTACTTC.